The following is a T cell receptor (beta chain) sequence with its context. What it binds is unknown. The CDR3 consists of 12 residues. V lost 11 bases and J lost 7, with 15 bases in between. The germline V gene encodes CDR1 LNHDA and CDR2 SQIVND (reference sequence). The data stem from a study of Ad26.COV2.S vaccination and SARS-CoV-2 variants. The overall study: The authors gave Ad26.COV2.S intramuscularly, either once or twice 56 days apart. Findings and caveats of the study: While placebo recipients had lower spike-specific TCR breadth, vaccine recipients had more. With respect to non-spike TCR breadth, vaccine and placebo recipients were similar.

Treatment defined: over 15 received Ad26.COV2.S at low or high dose, single or two shots; about 5 received placebo; per-sample allocation not given. Collection of the samples took place on day 63 after the first injection of vaccine or placebo. Clones were read by immunoSEQ multiplex PCR, and TCRdb kept only the in-frame ones, dropping some. The sample shows 350,000 to 400,000 clones, around 89% of them seen only once. Sequences were derived from peripheral blood, sampled in a trial of Ad26.COV2.S vaccine versus placebo. The gene calls are TRBV19 and TRBJ2-1; D assignment may be TRBD1 or TRBD2 (5 bases each). The receptor's source is a person aged 18-65 years who received the Ad26.COV2.S COVID-19 vaccine or a placebo. CDR3 coding DNA: TGTGCCGCCGGGACGCCGAGAAATGAGCAGTTCTTC. This sequence encodes CAAGTPRNEQFF.